This entry concerns a single T cell receptor (beta chain). The antigen is undetermined. These data originate in a study of shared clonotypes between healthy human individuals. Original data processing: For the immunoSEQ data, sequences were junction-only without quality scores, so filtering differed. The protocol was immunoSEQ multiplex PCR, while the TCRdb copy is restricted to in-frame clones and leaves out a portion. V and J calls and clone size are copied from that table; D and trimming were computed from the DNA. The sample consists of 2 million to 3 million clones, over 85% of them appearing once. General study points: Larger richness was generally estimated for naive than memory subsets.

CDR3 length: 15 residues. After removal of 3 bases from V and 4 bases from J, the junction contained 7 bases not matched to a gene. The germline V gene encodes CDR1 SGDLS and CDR2 YYNGEE. The sequence was obtained from a man younger than 35 in good health. Some clones in this sample may be carry-over from other donors' samples. The chain is built from TRBV9 and TRBJ1-2; 9 bases map to TRBD1. The sequencing input was naive CD4+ T cells from PBMCs. The sample's subset: CD45RA+ positively selected. CDR3 in DNA: TGTGCCAGCAGCGGAGGGGACAGGGCTGTCTATGGCTACACCTTC. It translates to CASSGGDRAVYGYTF.